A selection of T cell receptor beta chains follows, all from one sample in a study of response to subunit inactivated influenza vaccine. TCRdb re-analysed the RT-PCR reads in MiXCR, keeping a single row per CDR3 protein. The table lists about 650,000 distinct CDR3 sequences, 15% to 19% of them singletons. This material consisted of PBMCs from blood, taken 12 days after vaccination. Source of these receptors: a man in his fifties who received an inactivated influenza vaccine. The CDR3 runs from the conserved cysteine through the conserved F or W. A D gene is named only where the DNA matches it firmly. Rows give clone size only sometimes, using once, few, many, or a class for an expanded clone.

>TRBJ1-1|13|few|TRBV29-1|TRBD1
CSVVTGRNTEAFF
TGCAGCGTTGTGACAGGGAGGAACACTGAAGCTTTCTTT
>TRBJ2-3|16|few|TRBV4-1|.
CASSQDMGVVTDTQYF
TGCGCCAGCAGCCAAGATATGGGGGTCGTCACAGATACGCAGTATTTT
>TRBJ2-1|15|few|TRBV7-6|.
CASSLGWGSQDEQFF
TGTGCCAGCAGCTTAGGTTGGGGGAGTCAGGATGAGCAGTTCTTC
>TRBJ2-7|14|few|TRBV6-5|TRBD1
CASSSDRVSYEQYF
TGTGCCAGCAGTTCAGACAGGGTTTCCTACGAGCAGTACTTC
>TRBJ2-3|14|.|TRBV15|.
CATSRDGYADTQYF
TGTGCCACCAGCAGAGACGGGTACGCAGATACGCAGTATTTT
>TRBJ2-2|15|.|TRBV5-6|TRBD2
CASSFGPGGSGELFF
TGTGCCAGCAGCTTCGGGCCCGGGGGGAGCGGGGAGCTGTTTTTT
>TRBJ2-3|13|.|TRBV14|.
CASSPRIADTQYF
TGTGCCAGCAGCCCCCGTATCGCAGATACGCAGTATTTT
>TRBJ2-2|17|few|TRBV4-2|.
CASSQDAGSGKTGELFF
TGTGCCAGCAGCCAAGATGCGGGATCTGGGAAAACCGGGGAGCTGTTTTTT
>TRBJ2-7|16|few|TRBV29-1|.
CSVEDRSVGDSYEQYF
TGCAGCGTTGAAGATCGGTCTGTCGGGGATTCCTACGAGCAGTACTTC
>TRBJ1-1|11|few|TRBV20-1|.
CSARGNRVAFF
TGCAGTGCTAGGGGGAACAGGGTTGCTTTCTTT